These 24 T cell receptor beta chains were sequenced from one sample in a study of spatial heterogeneity in lung cancer. Each CDR3 protein gets one entry after TCRdb re-called the 5' RACE reads with MiXCR. The sample lists 10,000 to 15,000 distinct CDR3 sequences; 12% to 15% were seen once. Noted time point: sample taken at primary tumor resection. Whole RNA was taken from tumor, nontumor lung or frozen PBMC; it was then sequenced unsorted. Sequencing used PBMCs, obtained at surgery. The receptors originated from a male donor with early-stage non-small cell lung cancer.

The chain has TRBV11-1 and TRBJ1-1, with unresolved D. This CDR3 comprises 12 residues. Trimming removed 4 bases from V and 5 bases from J, with 8 bases in between. CDR1 is SGHAT and CDR2 is FQDESV in the germline V gene (reference sequence). The CDR3 is CASSSRRTEAFF. The CDR3 coding sequence is TGTGCCAGCAGCTCAAGGAGGACTGAAGCTTTCTTT.

This clonotype was counted ten times or more. This chain uses TRBV5-1 with TRBJ2-5; 7 bases are shared with TRBD1. Germline CDR1 is SGHRS and CDR2 is YFSETQ. The trim removed 2 bases at V and 3 bases at J, leaving 4 bases unmatched. The CDR3 runs to 14 residues. CDR3 residues: CASSLQGREETQYF. In DNA form, the CDR3 reads TGCGCCAGCAGCTTACAGGGGCGGGAAGAGACCCAGTACTTC.

In its sample, this clonotype was seen a few times. This rearrangement joins TRBV20-1 to TRBJ2-7, with TRBD2 as a possible D gene (6 bases). Germline assignment: CDR1 DFQATT and CDR2 SNEGSKA (reference sequence). The V end lost 4 bases, the J end lost 2 bases, and 9 bases lay between the germline ends. This CDR3 is built from 12 residues. CDR3 amino acids: CSATPGAYEQYF. CDR3 coding DNA: TGCAGTGCTACCCCGGGGGCCTACGAGCAGTACTTC.

This clonotype was counted a few times. This chain uses TRBV9 with TRBJ2-5, with D uncertain. Germline values: CDR1 SGDLS, CDR2 YYNGEE. V was trimmed by 0 bases and J by 3 bases, leaving 3 bases between them. The CDR3 runs to 12 residues. The CDR3 DNA sequence: TGTGCCAGCAGCGTAGCTGAAGAGACCCAGTACTTC. Amino acids: CASSVAEETQYF.

There are many counts of this clonotype. The chain recombines TRBV4-3 with TRBJ1-1; no clear D gene. The CDR3 has 13 residues. Trimming removed 3 bases from V and 5 bases from J, with 10 bases in between. Germline CDR1 and CDR2: LGHNA and YSLEER. CDR3 region: CASSHPGRTEAFF. The CDR3 DNA is TGCGCCAGCAGCCACCCCGGACGGACTGAAGCTTTCTTT.

Worth noting for this clonotype: This could be a read error, since a much larger clone is one nucleotide away. This chain connects TRBV5-1 to TRBJ1-1, with D perhaps TRBD1 (5 bases). The CDR3 extends over 15 amino acids. The germline CDR1 and CDR2 sequences are SGHRS and YFSETQ. The DNA for the CDR3 is TGCGCCAGCAGCAGCGGGGCCGGGCTATCCACTCAAGCTTTCTTT. As protein: CASSSGAGLSTQAFF.

CDR3 protein: CATSRVEGVRTEAFF. Here the CDR3 DNA reads TGTGCCACCAGCAGGGTTGAGGGGGTAAGGACTGAAGCTTTCTTT. The chain joins TRBV15 to TRBJ1-1, with D possibly matching TRBD1 (6 bases). Germline V CDR1 and CDR2: LNHNV, YYDKDF (reference sequence). V shed 3 bases and J shed 5 bases, with 16 bases lying between them. CDR3 length equals 15 residues. The complete variable domain, with remaining parts taken from reference TRBV15 and TRBJ1-1, reads DAMVIQNPRYQVTQFGKPVTLSCSQTLNHNVMYWYQQKSSQAPKLLFHYYDKDFNNEADTPDNFQSRRPNTSFCFLDIRSPGLGDTAMYLCATSRVEGVRTEAFFGQGTRLTVV.

This clonotype was found many times. This chain connects TRBV7-6 to TRBJ2-1, with 8 bases lining up with TRBD2. This CDR3 is built from 14 residues. CDR1 is SGHVS and CDR2 is FNYEAQ in the germline V gene. V was pared by 5 bases and J by 2 bases, with 2 bases of the junction left unmatched. The CDR3 is CASSTGGAYNEQFF. The CDR3 region has the DNA TGTGCCAGCAGCACCGGGGGGGCCTACAATGAGCAGTTCTTC.

The table lists this clonotype with a few counts. The chain combines TRBV5-1 with TRBJ1-2, with D hard to call. The CDR3 totals 14 residues. Trimming shortened V by 0 bases and J by 2 bases, and 8 bases separated the two germline ends. Per germline, CDR1 SGHRS and CDR2 YFSETQ. The CDR3 DNA is TGCGCCAGCAGCTTGGAGTCCGTAAACTATGGCTACACCTTC. Protein sequence: CASSLESVNYGYTF. Complete variable domain (other parts from reference TRBV5-1 and TRBJ1-2): KAGVTQTPRYLIKTRGQQVTLSCSPISGHRSVSWYQQTPGQGLQFLFEYFSETQRNKGNFPGRFSGRQFSNSRSEMNVSTLELGDSALYLCASSLESVNYGYTFGSGTRLTVV.

This clonotype was seen a few times. This chain joins TRBV7-2 and TRBJ2-1; D is unclear. The CDR3 runs 11 residues. Trimming took 4 bases from V and 10 from J, leaving 8 bases between them. CDR1 and CDR2 (germline): SGHTA, FQGNSA. This CDR3 reads CASSSIREQFF. The CDR3 DNA reads TGTGCCAGCAGCTCCATTAGGGAGCAGTTCTTC.

This clonotype was seen a handful of times. The chain recombines TRBV10-3 with TRBJ2-3, with TRBD2 matching over 9 bases. V lost 6 bases and J lost 3; bases outside the gene matches: 7. The CDR3 has 15 residues. Germline V gene lookup returns CDR1 ENHRY and CDR2 SYGVKD. CDR3 in amino acids: CAIRGVAGATDTQYF. In DNA, the CDR3 is TGTGCCATCAGAGGGGTAGCGGGGGCAACAGATACGCAGTATTTT.

In regard to this clonotype: This sequence may be a read error, since a much larger clone differs from it by one base. The chain links TRBV2 to TRBJ2-2; D gene unclear. The germline CDR1 and CDR2 sequences are SNHLY and FYNNEI. The CDR3 runs 13 residues. The DNA of the CDR3 is TGTGTCAGCAGTGAAGAGATGGCCGGGGAGCTGTTTTTT. Encoded protein: CVSSEEMAGELFF.

CDR3 region: CATSSGSRVDTEAFF. CDR3 DNA: TGTGCCACCAGTTCCGGGTCGAGAGTCGACACTGAAGCTTTCTTT. The chain couples TRBV24-1 to TRBJ1-1; no clear D gene. V lost 6 bases and J lost 3, with 16 bases in between. The CDR3 is 15 amino acids. The V gene's germline CDR1 is KGHDR and CDR2 SFDVKD.

The chain links TRBV7-9 to TRBJ1-2; 7 positions match TRBD1. The CDR3 spans 15 residues. V lost 4 bases, J lost 4 bases, and 9 bases stayed unmatched. Germline V lookup: CDR1 SEHNR, CDR2 FQNEAQ (reference sequence). For the CDR3, the DNA is TGTGCCAGCAGCTCGGGACAGCCGAGACTCTATGGCTACACCTTC. Its protein product is CASSSGQPRLYGYTF.

The table lists this clonotype with a few counts. This CDR3 reads CASSLGYRRAEAFF. The CDR3 bases are TGTGCCAGCAGCCTGGGCTACAGAAGGGCTGAAGCTTTCTTT. The chain employs TRBV12-3 or TRBV12-4 and TRBJ1-1; D unresolved. The V gene lost 6 bases and the J gene lost 6 bases, with 17 bases spanning the gap. This CDR3 has 14 amino acids.

This clonotype has a count of ten or more. The chain couples TRBV28 to TRBJ2-1; TRBD2 might be the D (5 bases). The CDR3 has 15 amino acids. CDR1 is MDHEN and CDR2 is SYDVKM in the germline V gene. V was pared by 3 bases and J by 0 bases, with 9 bases between. CDR3 sequence: CASSFPGSSYNEQFF. The CDR3 DNA reads TGTGCCAGCAGTTTCCCGGGGAGCTCCTACAATGAGCAGTTCTTC.

This clonotype appeared a few times. The V and J genes are TRBV29-1 and TRBJ2-7; perhaps TRBD2 as D (6 bases). The germline V gene encodes CDR1 SQVTM and CDR2 ANQGSEA. The CDR3 loop spans 13 amino acids. V was shortened by 6 bases and J by 4 bases, with 16 bases between the two germline ends. The CDR3 DNA follows: TGCAGCGTGGTGGGGATAGGAGGGTACGAGCAGTACTTC. It is translated as CSVVGIGGYEQYF.

This clonotype showed up just a few times. The chain carries TRBV6-1 and TRBJ1-6; 7 nucleotides agree with TRBD1. CDR3 length equals 14 residues. V was clipped by 8 bases and J by 4 bases; unmatched bases: 5. Germline V gene lookup returns CDR1 MNHNS and CDR2 SASEGT. As DNA, the CDR3 is TGTGCCAGCGGGGGACAGCGGTATAATTCACCCCTCCACTTT. This translates into CASGGQRYNSPLHF.

This clonotype was found many times. J is TRBJ2-1 and V is TRBV5-4, with 9 bases aligning to TRBD1. This CDR3 has 14 amino acids. V shed 4 bases and J 6 bases; nucleotides not matched to a gene: 5. In germline, CDR1 is SGHNT, CDR2 YYREEE (reference sequence). CDR3 sequence (DNA): TGTGCCAGCAGCCAGGACAGGGGTTTCAATGAGCAGTTCTTC. Encoded protein: CASSQDRGFNEQFF.

This clonotype was seen many times. This chain links TRBV28 with TRBJ2-1; tentatively, D is TRBD1 (7 bases). The V and J ends lost 3 bases and 8 bases respectively, with 23 bases between them. CDR1 and CDR2 from the germline V gene are MDHEN and SYDVKM. This CDR3 is built from 17 residues. The CDR3 nucleotides read TGTGCCAGCAGTTTGGAGGGTGGGACAGATCTTGGGGATGAGCAGTTCTTC. Protein: CASSLEGGTDLGDEQFF.

This chain links TRBV11-2 with TRBJ2-7; tentatively, D is TRBD1 (6 bases). The CDR3 contains 15 residues. V was clipped by 2 bases and J by 2 bases, with 13 bases between them. Germline V gives CDR1 SGHAT, CDR2 FQNNGV. The CDR3 spells CASSLTTGRTYEQYF. DNA of the CDR3: TGTGCCAGCAGCTTAACGACAGGCCGTACCTACGAGCAGTACTTC.

As for this clonotype: A much larger clone differs from this one at a single base, so this may be a read error. V and J are TRBV10-2 and TRBJ1-2; 8 positions match TRBD1. The CDR3 contains 14 residues. Germline lookup yields CDR1 WSHSY and CDR2 SAAADI. Written as DNA, the CDR3 is TGCACCAGCAGTGCGGGGACAGGCACGTATGGCTACACCTTC. It encodes CTSSAGTGTYGYTF.

This clonotype was detected a few times. V and J are TRBV12-3 or TRBV12-4 and TRBJ2-1; 10 nucleotides line up with TRBD1. The CDR3 totals 15 residues. The V segment lost 5 bases and the J segment 2 bases; nucleotides outside the gene matches: 3. CDR3 protein: CASSMGQGTYNEQFF. The DNA for the CDR3 is TGTGCCAGCAGTATGGGACAGGGGACCTACAATGAGCAGTTCTTC.

This clonotype was recorded at least ten times. The V gene is TRBV25-1, the J gene TRBJ2-1, with TRBD2 matching over 10 bases. The CDR3 loop spans 14 amino acids. The V gene's germline CDR1 is MGHDK and CDR2 SYGVNS. V lost 4 bases to trimming and J lost 9 bases; unmatched junction nucleotides: 6. The CDR3 region is CASSGAGGHGEQFF. DNA for the CDR3: TGTGCCAGCAGTGGAGCGGGGGGGCATGGTGAGCAGTTCTTC.